This T cell receptor (beta chain) was sequenced during a study of Ad26.COV2.S vaccination and SARS-CoV-2 variants. Clones were read by immunoSEQ multiplex PCR, and TCRdb kept only the in-frame ones, dropping some. The sample holds fewer than 900,000 clones; more than 80% are singletons and the top ten take approximately 1.5%. CDR1 PRHDT and CDR2 FYEKMQ come from the germline V gene (reference sequence). Deletions cut 0 bases from V and 0 bases from J, with 12 bases between. This CDR3 contains 16 residues. Treatment of the sample: about 20 received Ad26.COV2.S at low or high dose, single or two shots; a few received placebo; per-sample allocation not given. Day 63 after the first injection of vaccine or placebo was the sampling time.

Specimen: peripheral blood, collected in a trial of Ad26.COV2.S vaccine versus placebo. V and J are TRBV13 and TRBJ2-7; D possibly corresponds to TRBD1 (6 bases). This TCR came from a person aged 18-65 years who received the Ad26.COV2.S COVID-19 vaccine or a placebo. CDR3 loop: CASSLGLNRVSYEQYF. The CDR3 region has the DNA TGTGCCAGCAGCTTAGGCCTGAACAGGGTCTCCTACGAGCAGTACTTC.